This T cell receptor (beta chain) was identified during a study of T cell responses to AZD1222 COVID-19 vaccine. Whole-study findings and limits: After the peak T cell response, and only then, were repertoires sampled. Spike-specific TCR breadth and depth rose after two AZD1222 doses.

The repertoire was sequenced with immunoSEQ multiplex PCR; TCRdb's copy has only in-frame clones and lacks some. Here the sample spans more than 85,000 clones, 88% being singletons. As regards this clone: Antigen specificity is unknown.

The germline CDR1 and CDR2 sequences are SGHRS and YFSETQ. Trimming removed 4 bases from V and 5 bases from J, with 9 bases in between. The CDR3 loop spans 13 amino acids. The V call is TRBV5-1, the J call TRBJ2-2, with D perhaps TRBD1 (6 bases). The receptor's source is an adult in good health. The material sequenced was peripheral blood, taken on day 0 of AZD1222 vaccination. The CDR3 here is CASSRTGTGELFF. CDR3 nucleotides: TGCGCCAGCAGCCGTACAGGGACCGGGGAGCTGTTTTTT.